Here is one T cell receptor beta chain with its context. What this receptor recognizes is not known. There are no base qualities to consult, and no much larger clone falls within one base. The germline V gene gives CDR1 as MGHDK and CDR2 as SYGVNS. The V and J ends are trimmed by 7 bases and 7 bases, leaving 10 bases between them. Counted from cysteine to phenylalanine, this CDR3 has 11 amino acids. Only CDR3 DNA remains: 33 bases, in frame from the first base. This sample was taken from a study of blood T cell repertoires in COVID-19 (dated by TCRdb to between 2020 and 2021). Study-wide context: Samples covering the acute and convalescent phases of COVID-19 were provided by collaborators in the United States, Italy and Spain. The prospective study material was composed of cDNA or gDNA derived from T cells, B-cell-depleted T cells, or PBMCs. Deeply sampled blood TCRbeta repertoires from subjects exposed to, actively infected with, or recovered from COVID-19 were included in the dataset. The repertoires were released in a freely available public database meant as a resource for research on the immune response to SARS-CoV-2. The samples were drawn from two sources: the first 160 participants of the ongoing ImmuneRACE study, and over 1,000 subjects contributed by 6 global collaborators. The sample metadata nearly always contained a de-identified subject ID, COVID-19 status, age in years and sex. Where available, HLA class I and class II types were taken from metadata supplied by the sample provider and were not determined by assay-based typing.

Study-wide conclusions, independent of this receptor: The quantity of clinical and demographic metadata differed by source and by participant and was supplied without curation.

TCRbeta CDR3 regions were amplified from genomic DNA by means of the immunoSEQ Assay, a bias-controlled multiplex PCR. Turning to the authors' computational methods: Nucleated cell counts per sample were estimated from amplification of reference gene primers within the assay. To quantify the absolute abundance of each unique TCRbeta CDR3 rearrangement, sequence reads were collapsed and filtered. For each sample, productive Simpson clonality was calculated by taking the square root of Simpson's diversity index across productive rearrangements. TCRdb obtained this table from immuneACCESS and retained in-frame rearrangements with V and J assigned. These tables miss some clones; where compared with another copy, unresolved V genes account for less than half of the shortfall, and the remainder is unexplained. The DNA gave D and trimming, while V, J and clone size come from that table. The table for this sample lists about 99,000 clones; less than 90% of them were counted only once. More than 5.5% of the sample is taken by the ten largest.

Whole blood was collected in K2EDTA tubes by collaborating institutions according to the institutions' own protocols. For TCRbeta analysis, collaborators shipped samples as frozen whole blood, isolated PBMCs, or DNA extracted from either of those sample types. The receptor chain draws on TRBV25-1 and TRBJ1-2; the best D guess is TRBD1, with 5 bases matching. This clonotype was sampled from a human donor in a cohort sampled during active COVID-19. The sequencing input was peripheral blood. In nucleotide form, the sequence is TGTGCCAGCACGGCAGGGTCTGGCTACACCTTC. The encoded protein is CASTAGSGYTF.